This T cell receptor (beta chain) was retrieved from a study of beta chain features in type 1 diabetes listed by TCRdb under 2018. About the investigation overall: Mean age, gender distribution, total cell number and subset yield were not different between patients and healthy donors. A total of 90 million to 130 million sorted cells were examined across all samples, and a strong correlation was observed between cell number per subset and RNA yield. The study compared the TCRB repertoires of sorted circulating CD4+ T cell subsets in recently diagnosed type 1 diabetes patients with those in matched healthy donors. Whereas all 30 or so donors provided naive and central memory subsets, regulatory and stem cell-like memory subsets were isolated from just 8 patients and roughly eight healthy donors. Findings and caveats that apply to the study as a whole: Because small numbers of individuals were included in the HLA sub-analyses, any influence of HLA type on TCRB rearrangement was left unresolved. Fewer insertions and more nucleotide deletions at VDJ recombination sites were observed in patients with type 1 diabetes, implying thymic rearrangement abnormalities. Because cDNA was sequenced instead of genomic DNA, highly expressing activated cells could be over-represented, though the groups showed no difference in activation or CD3 levels. PCR may preferentially amplify shorter templates, but because patient and control samples were amplified and corrected together, any resulting skew would affect both groups equally. In all four CD4+ subsets, TCRB CDR3 length was moderately but significantly shorter in type 1 diabetes patients. Naive, central memory and regulatory TCRB repertoires appeared to be more alike among patients than among healthy donors.

Each donor gave one peripheral blood draw, averaging roughly 120 mL, which was collected into heparinised tubes. Naive, central memory, regulatory and stem cell-like memory CD4+ T cells were sorted on a BD FACSAria II using a panel including CD45RO, CCR7, CD25, CD127, CD95 and CD27. Purity was above 95% for every sorted population. PBMCs were separated immediately by Lymphoprep density gradient centrifugation and were stained directly, without being cultured. Samples were stained and sorted in pairs, with one healthy donor and one patient per experiment, so that batch effects were minimized. Comment on this clone: There is no known antigen for this receptor. No base qualities exist here, and no much larger clone lies one base off it.

The entire isolated RNA was reverse transcribed using the High Capacity cDNA Reverse Transcription Kit, and thus expressed TCRB transcripts were sequenced. Deep immunoSEQ sequencing was applied to naive, central memory and regulatory T cell samples, giving an average of about 3.7 million total reads per sample. After sorted cells were lysed in RLT buffer, RNA was extracted with DNase-treated RNeasy Micro or Mini kits, with the choice depending on cell number. Each cell subset was processed on its own to prevent cross-contamination, while patient and healthy donor samples were processed together. Using the immunoSEQ multiplex PCR, TCRB sequences were amplified from cDNA into 87-bp fragments spanning the CDR3 region. The amplicons were sequenced using the Illumina HiSeq platform. The authors' pipeline ran thus. PCR bias was computationally corrected using synthetic template baselines, reads within Hamming distance 2 were collapsed, and singletons that could not be merged were discarded. Reads were aligned against IMGT to assign V, D and J genes, CDR3 length and insertions or deletions at six rearrangement sites. Within each subset, clonotype counts were normalized to the number of sorted cells before true diversity and Gini coefficients were calculated with the tcR R package. Repertoire sharing was quantified using the overlap coefficient calculated on TCRB nucleotide sequences. The table was pulled from immuneACCESS by TCRdb, which kept in-frame rearrangements only. Such tables lose some clones; where checked, under half of the loss comes from unresolved V genes, and the rest has no known cause. V, J and clone size are those of that table, while D and trimming were read from the DNA. The sample table lists around 170,000 clones, roughly 9% of them with a count of one. The ten top clones hold roughly 0.72% of the sample.

The CDR3, cysteine through phenylalanine, is 14 amino acids long. Of all the DNA, just the CDR3 is kept, 42 bases in frame from base 1. V lost 4 bases and J lost 5 bases; the stretch between them is 15 bases long. CDR1 and CDR2 are read off the germline V gene (reference sequence) as GTSNPN and SVGIG. The chain employs TRBV30 and TRBJ1-5; perhaps TRBD1 is the D gene, with 5 bases matching. Sequencing was performed on central memory CD4+ T cells from blood. The TCR sequence derives from a woman in her 30s with type 1 diabetes. The DNA sequence reads TGTGCCTGGAATAGGGGCTTAGGCGATCAGCCCCAGCATTTT. Translated, this is CAWNRGLGDQPQHF.